The rows below give T cell receptor beta chains drawn from one sample of a study of blood T cell repertoires in COVID-19. TCRdb's table, derived via immunoSEQ multiplex PCR, lists solely in-frame clones and lacks some. The sample includes under 130,000 clones, roughly 80% of them seen just once. Material: peripheral blood. The origin of the receptors is a woman between 65 and 79 years old with acute or convalescent COVID-19. The CDR3 runs from the conserved cysteine through the conserved F or W. D genes are given only for firm matches. Clone size is stated in some rows and not others, as once, few, many or a class when expanded.

v_gene	d_gene	j_gene	abundance	CDR3aa	CDR3nt
TRBV2	TRBD1	TRBJ1-2	NA	CASSEERGHNGYTF	TGTGCCAGCAGTGAGGAAAGGGGGCATAATGGCTACACCTTC
TRBV6-6	NA	TRBJ1-1	NA	CATRQENTEAFF	TGTGCCACACGACAGGAGAACACTGAAGCTTTCTTT
TRBV6-5	NA	TRBJ1-4	NA	CASGGLGGEKLFF	TGTGCCTCCGGGGGGCTGGGAGGGGAAAAACTGTTTTTT
TRBV7-9	NA	TRBJ1-2	NA	CASSLVSGGAGNYGYTF	TGTGCCAGCAGCTTAGTATCTGGGGGCGCTGGTAACTATGGCTACACCTTC
TRBV3-1/TRBV3-2	TRBD1	TRBJ1-5	NA	CASSQGRDRGGEQPQHF	TGTGCCAGCAGCCAGGGGAGAGACAGGGGCGGAGAACAGCCCCAGCATTTT
TRBV19	TRBD1	TRBJ1-6	NA	CASSAETGPNSPLHF	TGTGCCAGTAGTGCGGAGACAGGGCCTAATTCACCCCTCCACTTT
TRBV5-1	TRBD1	TRBJ2-5	NA	CASSLGTGAKETQYF	TGCGCCAGCAGTTTAGGGACAGGGGCGAAAGAGACCCAGTACTTC
TRBV18	NA	TRBJ1-5	NA	CASSPGGGGSNQPQHF	TGTGCCAGCTCACCCGGGGGAGGCGGGAGCAATCAGCCCCAGCATTTT
TRBV27	TRBD1	TRBJ1-1	NA	CASSQLLTGGANTEAFF	TGTGCCAGCAGTCAACTTCTGACAGGGGGCGCGAACACTGAAGCTTTCTTT
TRBV28	NA	TRBJ1-1	NA	CASSPGGPNTEAFF	TGTGCCAGCAGTCCGGGGGGCCCTAACACTGAAGCTTTCTTT
TRBV7-8	TRBD1	TRBJ1-5	NA	CASSLMGQGGNQPQHF	TGTGCCAGCAGCTTAATGGGACAGGGTGGCAATCAGCCCCAGCATTTT
TRBV6-5	TRBD1	TRBJ1-5	NA	CASSRTGGPNQPQHF	TGTGCCAGCAGTCGAACAGGGGGCCCAAATCAGCCCCAGCATTTT
TRBV6-1	TRBD1	TRBJ2-4	NA	CASSVDRGRIAKNIQYF	TGTGCCAGCAGTGTAGACAGGGGGCGCATCGCCAAAAACATTCAGTACTTC
TRBV11-2	TRBD2	TRBJ2-1	once	CASGLLAGTYNEQFF	TGTGCCAGCGGCCTCCTAGCGGGGACCTACAATGAGCAGTTCTTC
TRBV18	NA	TRBJ2-1	once	CASSSLSSYNEQFF	TGTGCCAGCTCCTCCTTGAGCTCCTACAATGAGCAGTTCTTC
TRBV24-1	TRBD1	TRBJ1-2	few	CATSDPRGDGYTF	TGTGCCACCAGTGACCCCAGGGGGGATGGCTACACCTTC
TRBV5-8	NA	TRBJ1-5	NA	CASSFKVIGGAQPQHF	TGTGCCAGCAGCTTTAAAGTGATCGGGGGGGCTCAGCCCCAGCATTTT
TRBV5-1	NA	TRBJ1-1	NA	CASTASGRGNTEAFF	TGCGCCAGCACTGCCTCGGGCAGGGGTAACACTGAAGCTTTCTTT
TRBV28	TRBD1	TRBJ1-2	NA	CASSSSGGGYTF	TGTGCCAGCAGTTCGTCAGGGGGTGGCTACACCTTC
TRBV19	NA	TRBJ1-5	NA	CASSPRVNSNQPQHF	TGTGCCAGTAGTCCGAGGGTTAATAGCAATCAGCCCCAGCATTTT
TRBV6-2/TRBV6-3	NA	TRBJ2-2	NA	CASSYSSREELFF	TGTGCCAGCAGTTACTCGAGCCGAGAGGAGCTGTTTTTT
TRBV30	TRBD1	TRBJ2-7	NA	CAWARTGSRNEQYF	TGTGCCTGGGCCCGGACAGGGAGTAGGAACGAGCAGTACTTC
TRBV28	TRBD1	TRBJ1-2	NA	CASSDRQGKGYGYTF	TGTGCCAGCAGTGACCGACAGGGAAAGGGCTATGGCTACACCTTC
TRBV18	TRBD2	TRBJ2-3	NA	CASSPMAGGTDTQYF	TGTGCCAGCTCACCAATGGCGGGGGGAACAGATACGCAGTATTTT
TRBV7-9	NA	TRBJ1-4	NA	CASTMTGSGGELFF	TGTGCCAGCACCATGACTGGTTCGGGGGGGGAACTGTTTTTT
TRBV6-5	NA	TRBJ1-4	NA	CASSRTADNEKLFF	TGTGCCAGCAGTAGGACAGCAGATAATGAAAAACTGTTTTTT
TRBV3-1/TRBV3-2	NA	TRBJ1-1	NA	CASSQDLGGKNTEAFF	TGTGCCAGCAGCCAAGATCTAGGTGGAAAGAACACTGAAGCTTTCTTT
TRBV21-1	NA	TRBJ2-7	few	CASPDDRGEYEQYF	TGTGCCAGCCCTGACGACAGGGGGGAGTACGAGCAGTACTTC
TRBV19	TRBD1	TRBJ1-5	NA	CASSTDRPNQPQHF	TGTGCCAGTAGTACGGACAGGCCAAATCAGCCCCAGCATTTT
TRBV5-6	NA	TRBJ1-1	NA	CASSLIKRDLNTEAFF	TGTGCCAGCAGCTTGATTAAAAGGGACTTGAACACTGAAGCTTTCTTT
TRBV5-1	NA	TRBJ1-1	NA	CASSLEYRELNTEAFF	TGCGCCAGCAGCTTGGAGTACAGGGAATTGAACACTGAAGCTTTCTTT
TRBV7-2	NA	TRBJ1-6	few	CASSLEALGASPLHF	TGTGCCAGCAGCTTAGAGGCGTTGGGAGCATCACCCCTCCACTTT
TRBV2	TRBD1	TRBJ2-5	NA	CASRTDRGRQETQYF	TGTGCCAGCAGAACGGACAGGGGGCGTCAAGAGACCCAGTACTTC
TRBV6-2/TRBV6-3	NA	TRBJ2-2	few	CASSTDATGELFF	TGTGCCAGCAGTACAGATGCCACCGGGGAGCTGTTTTTT
TRBV7-9	TRBD2	TRBJ2-1	NA	CASSLRLAGSAEYNEQFF	TGTGCCAGCAGCTTAAGACTAGCGGGGTCGGCGGAATACAATGAGCAGTTCTTC
TRBV9	NA	TRBJ2-1	many	CASSVEGTKGNEQFF	TGTGCCAGCAGCGTAGAAGGGACAAAAGGAAATGAGCAGTTCTTC
TRBV18	NA	TRBJ1-2	NA	CASSPSGGSYGYTF	TGTGCCAGCTCACCATCTGGAGGGTCCTATGGCTACACCTTC
TRBV7-9	TRBD2	TRBJ2-1	NA	CASSLGGLAGNEQFF	TGTGCCAGCAGCTTAGGAGGACTAGCGGGAAATGAGCAGTTCTTC
TRBV10-3	TRBD1	TRBJ1-1	NA	CAISATGIGAFF	TGTGCCATCAGCGCGACAGGGATTGGGGCTTTCTTT
TRBV3-1/TRBV3-2	NA	TRBJ1-6	NA	CASSPGIVGNSPLHF	TGTGCCAGCAGCCCAGGGATAGTAGGTAATTCACCCCTCCACTTT
TRBV7-2	NA	TRBJ1-3	once	CASSLQGTGGALSGNTIYF	TGTGCCAGCAGCTTACAGGGGACCGGGGGGGCCCTAAGTGGAAACACCATATATTTT
TRBV10-2	NA	TRBJ2-7	NA	CASSERGGWELEQYF	TGCGCCAGCAGTGAGAGGGGGGGGTGGGAACTCGAGCAGTACTTC
TRBV7-2	TRBD1	TRBJ2-5	NA	CASSTGASETQYF	TGTGCCAGCAGCACAGGGGCGTCGGAGACCCAGTACTTC
TRBV5-4	NA	TRBJ1-5	NA	CASSLDRADQPQHF	TGTGCCAGCAGCTTGGACAGGGCCGACCAGCCCCAGCATTTT
TRBV6-5	NA	TRBJ2-1	NA	CASSAPIRIMDEQFF	TGTGCCAGCAGCGCGCCGATCAGGATCATGGATGAGCAGTTCTTC
TRBV5-1	TRBD2	TRBJ2-7	medium-sized	CASLSRWGGRGGEQYF	TGCGCCAGCTTGAGCCGTTGGGGGGGCCGGGGGGGGGAGCAGTACTTC
TRBV5-1	NA	TRBJ1-5	NA	CASSLGDSSNQPQHF	TGCGCCAGCAGCTTGGGAGACAGTAGCAATCAGCCCCAGCATTTT
TRBV24-1	NA	TRBJ2-2	NA	CATKDSNTGELFF	TGTGCCACCAAGGACAGTAACACCGGGGAGCTGTTTTTT
TRBV5-4	NA	TRBJ1-2	NA	CASSTAGLGYGGTF	TGTGCCAGCAGCACCGCGGGACTGGGGTATGGGGGCACCTTC
TRBV28	TRBD2	TRBJ2-2	NA	CASSRPGLGSTGELFF	TGTGCCAGCAGTAGACCGGGACTAGGGAGCACCGGGGAGCTGTTTTTT
TRBV3-1/TRBV3-2	NA	TRBJ2-5	NA	CASSQVRGETQYF	TGTGCCAGCAGCCAAGTAAGGGGGGAGACCCAGTACTTC
TRBV15	NA	TRBJ1-4	NA	CATSRVRSGAEKLFF	TGTGCCACCAGCAGAGTACGCAGCGGGGCGGAAAAACTGTTTTTT
TRBV19	TRBD1	TRBJ1-1	NA	CASSSRQGGTEAFF	TGTGCCAGTAGTTCCCGACAGGGGGGGACTGAAGCTTTCTTT
TRBV6-5	NA	TRBJ2-1	NA	CASTGAPYNEQFF	TGTGCCAGCACAGGGGCGCCCTACAATGAGCAGTTCTTC
TRBV19	TRBD1	TRBJ1-4	NA	CASSPNLRTGTTNEKLFF	TGTGCCAGTAGTCCAAACCTCAGGACAGGGACGACTAATGAAAAACTGTTTTTT
TRBV11-3	NA	TRBJ1-1	NA	CASSLDRSTEAFF	TGTGCCAGCAGCTTAGATCGCAGCACTGAAGCTTTCTTT
TRBV10-1	NA	TRBJ1-1	NA	CASSDGYTEAFF	TGCGCCAGCAGTGACGGGTACACTGAAGCTTTCTTT
TRBV19	NA	TRBJ2-7	NA	CASSPQGGEQYF	TGTGCCAGTAGTCCCCAGGGAGGCGAGCAGTACTTC
TRBV5-1	TRBD1	TRBJ1-6	NA	CASSPGTGRSPLHF	TGCGCCAGCAGCCCCGGGACAGGGAGGTCACCCCTCCACTTT